This T cell receptor (beta chain) originates from a study of PD-L1 blockade in urothelial cancer (TCRdb year 2017). Describing the broader study: Therapy was started in the mid-2010s for all patients, and atezolizumab 1,200 mg was administered intravenously every 3 weeks. About 90% of the 29 patients were identified as males with urothelial cancer of bladder origin, and a prior smoking history was reported by 18 of 29 patients. An ECOG performance status of 0 or 1 was recorded for the patients, and 0 to 3 prior chemotherapy regimens had been received by the patients. Blood samples were analyzed at 3 weeks after treatment start (second dose) and at 6 weeks after treatment start. Blood samples gave a median of about 140,000 T cells and 83,000 or so unique TCRs, with a median clonality of roughly 0.081. The study, an exploratory multi-omic analysis, examined somatic, immune and clinical correlates of response to PD-L1 blockade with atezolizumab in urothelial cancer. Pretreatment tumor samples, along with matched peripheral blood collected serially before and after atezolizumab treatment, underwent TCR sequencing. Progression-free survival longer than 6 months counted as durable clinical benefit, and TCR features were additionally tested against both progression-free and overall survival. Whole exome sequencing and RNA sequencing of pretreatment tumors were performed alongside TCR sequencing in the same patients. Durable clinical benefit was achieved by nine patients and was not achieved by 20 patients. Pretreatment blood TCR-seq was available for 27 to 30 patients, at least one posttreatment blood collection was obtained for around 25 patients, and tumor TCR-seq was available for around 25 patients. General conclusions and limits of the study: Improved progression-free and overall survival was associated with having pretreatment peripheral blood TCR clonality below the median. Because the sample size was small (n of about 30) and many exploratory analyses were performed, the results are intended to be hypothesis-generating. At 3 weeks after the start of treatment, tumor-associated TCR clones in peripheral blood had expanded more in patients with durable benefit (n ≈ 22, p = 0.022).

For this clone: Its antigen remains unidentified. Base qualities were left out, and no much larger clone turns up one base away.

The germline V gene yields SGHRS for CDR1 and YFSETQ for CDR2. The trim is 3 bases for V and 5 bases for J, with a gap of 16 bases between the germline ends. Taken from cysteine to phenylalanine, the CDR3 has 15 residues. Kept here is only the CDR3 DNA, which spans 45 bases and is read in frame from base 1. The time point label, as the study defines it: pretreatment peripheral blood. The cohort included about 29 patients with locally advanced or metastatic urothelial carcinoma who were treated at Memorial Sloan Kettering on a trial protocol. Peripheral blood mononuclear cells were collected pretreatment and during treatment, with between 1 and 8 total time points obtained per patient. The Qiagen DNeasy Blood extraction kit was used to purify genomic DNA from total PBMCs and tumor samples. PBMCs were collected pretreatment and during treatment, and were isolated and stored as previously described.

Synthetic TCR analog templates were spiked into each PCR so that absolute template abundance could be estimated from read counts. TCRbeta CDR3 regions were amplified from genomic DNA with bias-controlled V and J gene primers using the immunoSEQ assay. Sequencing of rearranged TCRbeta segments was performed at approximately 20X coverage. In the original analysis: Sequencing errors were corrected by clustering and CDR3s were annotated against IMGT to assign V, D and J genes. Downstream analyses used only productive TCRbeta rearrangements, leaving out any out-of-frame or stop-codon sequences. To compute clonality, Shannon entropy was normalized by the log of the number of unique productive sequences and then subtracted from one. Fisher's exact test with Benjamini-Hochberg correction, at a threshold of adjusted p below 0.01, was used to find clones that differed between time points or between blood and tumor. Drawn from immuneACCESS, this table holds only the in-frame rearrangements with V and J called that TCRdb kept. Clones are partly lost; checked studies trace under half to an unresolved V gene and leave the rest unexplained. V, J and clone size reflect that table, while D and trimming were determined from the DNA. This sample is represented by about 52,000 clones; around 75% of them were singletons. The ten biggest clones cover 3.5% to 4.5% of the sample.

This TCR was recovered from an older man with urothelial cancer. The V gene is TRBV5-1 and the J gene is TRBJ2-3, with a weak D call of TRBD2 (6 bases match). The source material was PBMCs, sampled around atezolizumab (anti-PD-L1) treatment. The sequence in DNA is TGCGCCAGCAGCTCGGGACTTCTTGGAGGAGATACGCAGTATTTT. It specifies CASSSGLLGGDTQYF.